This TCR beta chain was identified in a study of T cell repertoires in cytomegalovirus infection. Study-wide context: Recently identified HLA-C-restricted CMV epitopes and well-studied HLA-B-restricted CMV epitopes were used by the study. It can be stated that public TCR beta signatures indicated CMV infection as well as a matching HLA type.

Regarding the study as a whole: Predominance within the ex vivo response was attributable to HLA-C-restricted CMV-specific TCR beta clonotypes. Identification of carriers of CMV plus the relevant HLA was performed using cumulative public TCR beta family frequency.

A remark on this clonotype: Its specificity is not known.

In TCRdb, the reads were re-called with MiXCR into one record per CDR3 protein. The sample has hundreds of thousands of distinct CDR3 sequences; under 45% are singletons. Trimming removed 5 bases from V and 16 bases from J, with 21 bases in between. The CDR3 consists of 13 residues. Germline V gene sequence: CDR1 MNHNY, CDR2 SVGAGI (reference sequence). The sequence was collected from a human donor in good health (CMV status not recorded). Some clones in this sample may be carry-over from other donors' samples. V usage is TRBV6-6 and J usage is TRBJ2-1; maybe TRBD2 (6 bases). The starting material was cultured PBMCs, obtained from culture after CMV antigen stimulation. The CDR3 DNA is TGTGCCAGCAGTGCCACGGAGGGGTCAAGAGGTTTCTTC. It translates to CASSATEGSRGFF.